This is a list of T cell receptor beta chains from one sample in a study of blood T cell repertoires in COVID-19. This table comes from immunoSEQ multiplex PCR, and its TCRdb copy is limited to in-frame clones, with some not included. This sample carries about 130,000 clones, 85% to 90% of them seen once, and the ten largest clones take more than 20%. Input material: peripheral blood. The receptor source for this set is an elderly woman with acute or convalescent COVID-19. The CDR3 runs from the conserved cysteine through the conserved F or W. The D gene is left open where the match is weak. Clone size appears in some rows only: once, few, many, or a class for an expanded clone.

clone_size j_call d_call v_call cdr3_nt cdr3_aa
. TRBJ2-7 . TRBV12-3/TRBV12-4 TGTGCCAGCCAGGTACACTCCTACGAGCAGTACTTC CASQVHSYEQYF
. TRBJ1-5 TRBD1 TRBV6-2/TRBV6-3 TGTGCCAGCAGTGACCATCGAGGACAGGGAGGCAATCAGCCCCAGCATTTT CASSDHRGQGGNQPQHF
. TRBJ1-6 . TRBV12-3/TRBV12-4 TGTGCCAGCAGTTTTACGGGGTACGAACCCCTCCACTTT CASSFTGYEPLHF
. TRBJ1-1 TRBD1 TRBV7-3 TGTGCCAGCAGCTTACGACAGGGGGGGACTGAAGCTTTCTTT CASSLRQGGTEAFF
. TRBJ1-1 . TRBV4-3 TGCGCCAGCAGCCCGATATCCGATAGTGACATGAACACTGAAGCTTTCTTT CASSPISDSDMNTEAFF
. TRBJ2-2 TRBD1 TRBV9 TGTGCCAGCAGCGTAGGACAGGGGTACACCGGGGAGCTGTTTTTT CASSVGQGYTGELFF
. TRBJ1-2 . TRBV7-8 TGTGCCAGCAGCCCCGGGGGGGATCACTATGGCTACACCTTC CASSPGGDHYGYTF
. TRBJ1-2 TRBD1 TRBV6-5 TGTGCCAGCAGTTACCCTGGACAGGCGATCTATGGCTACACCTTC CASSYPGQAIYGYTF
few TRBJ1-2 . TRBV28 TGTGCCAGCAGTTTAGACCTAGAGGGTGGCTACACCTTC CASSLDLEGGYTF
. TRBJ1-1 . TRBV5-1 TGCGCCAGCAGCTTGGCAGGGCTCGGTATGAACACTGAAGCTTTCTTT CASSLAGLGMNTEAFF
. TRBJ1-5 TRBD1 TRBV7-9 TGTGCCAGCAGGCGGACAGGGGACAATCAGCCCCAGCATTTT CASRRTGDNQPQHF
. TRBJ2-5 TRBD2 TRBV4-3 TGCGCCAGCAGCCAAGGGGCGGGGGGGCCCGAGACCCAGTACTTC CASSQGAGGPETQYF
. TRBJ1-1 . TRBV6-6 TGTGCCAGCAGTTCCGTCCAGGCGAACACTGAAGCTTTCTTT CASSSVQANTEAFF
. TRBJ1-1 . TRBV9 TGTGCCAGCAGCGTAGCTCAGGACACAGAAGCTTTCTTT CASSVAQDTEAFF
. TRBJ1-2 . TRBV2 TGTGCCAGCGTAGGCAGGGCTGGGGCTGGCTACACCTTC CASVGRAGAGYTF
. TRBJ2-3 TRBD2 TRBV7-2 TGTGCCAGCAGCCTCGCTAGCGGGGGTTACCTCACAGATACGCAGTATTTT CASSLASGGYLTDTQYF
. TRBJ1-6 . TRBV6-6 TGTGCCAGCAGTTACTTGGTACCGGGATCACCCCTCCACTTT CASSYLVPGSPLHF
. TRBJ1-3 . TRBV23-1 TGCGCCAGCAGTCAATTCATTACCCCCGGGGGTAGCTCTGGAAACACCATATATTTT CASSQFITPGGSSGNTIYF
once TRBJ2-1 TRBD2 TRBV24-1 TGTGCCACCGGGCTAGCGGGGGGAAATGAGCAGTTCTTC CATGLAGGNEQFF
. TRBJ1-1 . TRBV29-1 TGCAGCGGACAGATGAACACTGAAGCTTTCTTT CSGQMNTEAFF
. TRBJ1-2 TRBD1 TRBV4-1 TGCGCCAGCAGCCAAGGAGACAGGGGTGGCTACACCTTC CASSQGDRGGYTF
once TRBJ2-3 . TRBV4-2 TGTGCCAGCAGCCCATCGTTGGTTCTAGGCGTAGATACGCAGTATTTT CASSPSLVLGVDTQYF
. TRBJ1-2 TRBD1 TRBV6-5 TGTGCCAGCAGTTACTCGTTGGGACAGGCCAGTGGCTACACCTTC CASSYSLGQASGYTF
. TRBJ1-2 TRBD1 TRBV9 TGTGCCAGCAGCGTTACGACAGGGGGATACGGCTACACCTTC CASSVTTGGYGYTF